What follows is one TCR beta chain and its context. Its antigen target is currently unknown. Base qualities are missing; no much larger clone stands one base away. The entire isolated RNA was reverse transcribed using the High Capacity cDNA Reverse Transcription Kit, and thus expressed TCRB transcripts were sequenced. Naive, central memory and regulatory T cell samples underwent deep immunoSEQ sequencing, averaging roughly 3.4 million total reads per sample. Sorted cells were lysed in RLT buffer and RNA was extracted with DNase-treated RNeasy Micro or Mini kits, depending on cell number. Each cell subset was processed on its own to prevent cross-contamination, while patient and healthy donor samples were processed together. Using the immunoSEQ multiplex PCR, TCRB sequences were amplified from cDNA into 87-bp fragments spanning the CDR3 region. Sequencing of the amplicons was done on the Illumina HiSeq platform. The source study handled its data this way. Synthetic template baselines were used to correct PCR bias computationally, reads within Hamming distance 2 were collapsed, and singletons that could not be merged were discarded. Reads were aligned to IMGT to assign V, D and J genes, CDR3 length, and insertions or deletions at six rearrangement sites. Within each subset, clonotype counts were normalized to the number of sorted cells before true diversity and Gini coefficients were calculated with the tcR R package. The overlap coefficient, calculated on TCRB nucleotide sequences, was used to measure repertoire sharing. TCRdb provides this immuneACCESS table in a form limited to in-frame rearrangements. Some clones are lacking; in checked studies, under half of them reflect an unresolved V gene, and why the rest are absent is not known. The DNA was the basis for D and trimming; V, J and clone size are from that table. The sample table shows approximately 140,000 clones, and less than 10% are seen once. The top ten clonotypes cover approximately 0.69% of the sample.

Each donor gave one peripheral blood draw, averaging roughly 120 mL, which was collected into heparinised tubes. A BD FACSAria II was used to sort naive, central memory, regulatory and stem cell-like memory CD4+ T cells with a panel that included CD45RO, CCR7, CD25, CD127, CD95 and CD27. Every sorted population had a purity above 95%. PBMCs were isolated right away by Lymphoprep density gradient centrifugation and were stained directly, without culture. So that batch effects would be minimized, each experiment stained and sorted samples in pairs, pairing one healthy donor with one patient. The data were taken from a study of beta chain features in type 1 diabetes (dated by TCRdb to the late 2010s). Context from the whole study: Mean age, gender distribution, total cell number and subset yield did not differ between patients and healthy donors. A total of roughly 100 million sorted cells were examined across all samples, and the number of cells per subset was strongly correlated with RNA yield. The study compared the TCRB repertoires of sorted circulating CD4+ T cell subsets in recently diagnosed type 1 diabetes patients with those in matched healthy donors. Regulatory and stem cell-like memory subsets were obtained from only 8 patients and roughly eight healthy donors, while naive and central memory subsets were obtained from all 30 or so donors. Points the paper makes about the study in general: A moderate but significant shortening of TCRB CDR3 length was observed in type 1 diabetes patients in all four CD4+ subsets. Naive, central memory and regulatory TCRB repertoires appeared to be more alike among patients than among healthy donors. PCR may preferentially amplify shorter templates, but because patient and control samples were amplified and corrected together, any resulting skew would affect both groups equally. Only small numbers of individuals were included in the HLA sub-analyses, which left unresolved whether HLA type had any influence on TCRB rearrangement. Sequencing cDNA rather than genomic DNA could over-represent highly expressing activated cells, although activation and CD3 levels did not differ between groups. At VDJ recombination sites, patients with type 1 diabetes made fewer insertions and deleted more nucleotides, a pattern implying thymic rearrangement abnormalities.

V is cut back by 4 bases and J by 0 bases, with 10 bases in the junction unmatched. The CDR1 and CDR2 encoded by the germline V gene are SGHRS and YFSETQ. The CDR3 holds 17 amino acids from the cysteine to the phenylalanine. The only DNA kept is the CDR3, 51 bases in frame from the first base. The receptor was derived from a woman between 40 and 50 years old in good health. Material for sequencing was central memory CD4+ T cells from blood. This sequence uses TRBV5-1 and TRBJ2-3; TRBD2 agrees with 8 junctional bases. The bases are TGCGCCAGCAGCCGCCGGGCGGGGGGAAGTAGCACAGATACGCAGTATTTT. Its protein reads: CASSRRAGGSSTDTQYF.